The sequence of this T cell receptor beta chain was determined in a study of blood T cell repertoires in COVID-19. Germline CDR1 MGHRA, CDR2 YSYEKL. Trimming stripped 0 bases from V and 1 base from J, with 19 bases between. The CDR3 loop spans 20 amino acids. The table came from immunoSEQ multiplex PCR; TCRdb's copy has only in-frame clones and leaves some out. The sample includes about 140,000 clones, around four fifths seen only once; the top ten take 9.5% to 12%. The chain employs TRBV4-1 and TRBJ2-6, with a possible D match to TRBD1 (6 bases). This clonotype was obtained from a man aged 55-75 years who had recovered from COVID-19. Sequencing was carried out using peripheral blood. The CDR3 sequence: CASSQELSLTGRSGANVLTF. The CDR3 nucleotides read TGCGCCAGCAGCCAAGAATTGAGCTTAACAGGGAGATCTGGGGCCAACGTCCTGACTTTC.